This is a list of T cell receptor beta chains from one sample in a study of T-cell reconstitution after alpha-beta-depleted transplantation in children. TCRdb processed the PCR reads anew with MiXCR; each CDR3 protein has one entry. Of a few hundred thousand distinct CDR3 sequences in the sample, under 30% were seen once. The source was PBMCs, mostly from graft donor cells, collected 360 days after TCRalphabeta/CD19-depleted stem cell transplant. The receptors originated from a female patient aged 2 to 10 who had a stem cell transplant for congenital amegakaryocytic thrombocytopenia, so the T cells may come from the graft donor. Each CDR3 is given with its conserved first and last residue. The order of the fields is J gene, D gene, clone size, V gene, CDR3 protein, CDR3 DNA. D genes are given only for firm matches. The size of a clone is reported for some rows only, either as once, few or many, or as a class for expanded clones.

>TRBJ2-1|TRBD1|.|TRBV2
CASVGGQGSYNEQFF
TGTGCCAGTGTGGGAGGACAGGGGTCTTACAATGAGCAGTTCTTC
>TRBJ2-4|TRBD1|.|TRBV6-5
CASSSTGQGTKNIQYF
TGTGCCAGCAGTTCCACCGGACAGGGGACAAAAAACATTCAGTACTTC
>TRBJ2-2|.|many|TRBV19
CASRRGRVTGELFF
TGTGCCAGCCGACGGGGGCGTGTCACCGGGGAGCTGTTTTTT
>TRBJ2-7|.|.|TRBV20-1
CSARKVGKSSYEQYF
TGCAGTGCTAGGAAGGTCGGGAAAAGCTCCTACGAGCAGTACTTC
>TRBJ2-7|.|.|TRBV25-1
CASSAGGAKTEQYF
TGTGCCAGCAGTGCTGGGGGAGCCAAAACGGAGCAGTACTTC
>TRBJ2-5|.|many|TRBV25-1
CASSRATIQETQYF
TGTGCCAGCAGTCGAGCAACCATCCAAGAGACCCAGTACTTC
>TRBJ2-7|.|few|TRBV28
CASSSGTPKGLYEQYF
TGTGCCAGCAGTTCCGGGACTCCTAAGGGGCTCTACGAGCAGTACTTC
>TRBJ2-2|.|few|TRBV24-1
CATSDLGALGDTGELFF
TGTGCCACCAGTGATTTGGGCGCGTTAGGGGACACCGGGGAGCTGTTTTTT
>TRBJ2-5|.|.|TRBV20-1
CSAAGGAQTVETQYF
TGCAGTGCGGCCGGGGGAGCGCAAACCGTCGAGACCCAGTACTTC
>TRBJ1-2|.|.|TRBV25-1
CASSVGNNYGYTF
TGTGCCAGCAGTGTAGGAAATAACTATGGCTACACCTTC
>TRBJ2-2|.|.|TRBV30
CAWSAWKTNTGELFF
TGTGCCTGGAGCGCATGGAAAACGAACACCGGGGAGCTGTTTTTT
>TRBJ2-3|.|many|TRBV21-1
CASGQGQYF
TGTGCCAGCGGCCAAGGGCAGTATTTT
>TRBJ1-2|.|few|TRBV12-3/TRBV12-4
CASGTYGYGYTF
TGTGCCAGCGGAACTTACGGCTATGGCTACACCTTC
>TRBJ1-1|.|few|TRBV29-1
CSGGEVNTEAFF
TGCAGCGGGGGGGAGGTCAACACTGAAGCTTTCTTT
>TRBJ2-3|.|few|TRBV5-1
CASSGKDYLTDTQYF
TGCGCCAGCAGCGGAAAGGACTATCTTACAGATACGCAGTATTTT
>TRBJ2-3|TRBD2|few|TRBV7-2
CASSLDGRDTDTQYF
TGTGCCAGCAGCTTAGACGGGAGGGACACAGATACGCAGTATTTT
>TRBJ2-7|.|.|TRBV20-1
CSASKMAGSLYEQYF
TGCAGTGCTAGTAAAATGGCAGGGTCGCTCTACGAGCAGTACTTC
>TRBJ2-7|TRBD1|.|TRBV14
CASSSGGNYEQYF
TGTGCCAGCAGTTCAGGGGGCAACTACGAGCAGTACTTC
>TRBJ2-3|TRBD2|.|TRBV4-2
CASSPAGVLLPGTDTQYF
TGTGCCAGCAGCCCAGCGGGAGTACTTCTACCCGGCACAGATACGCAGTATTTT
>TRBJ2-3|.|few|TRBV18
CASSPPEGRDTQYF
TGTGCCAGCTCACCACCGGAAGGTCGAGATACGCAGTATTTT
>TRBJ2-7|.|.|TRBV20-1
CSASQGGSGHEQYF
TGCAGTGCTAGTCAAGGGGGGTCGGGGCACGAGCAGTACTTC
>TRBJ2-2|TRBD2|many|TRBV29-1
CSVSGAGGPGGELFF
TGCAGCGTTTCGGGCGCGGGAGGGCCGGGCGGGGAGCTGTTTTTT
>TRBJ2-2|.|.|TRBV11-2
CASTGSTNTGELFF
TGTGCCAGCACCGGCAGCACGAACACCGGGGAGCTGTTTTTT
>TRBJ2-1|TRBD1|few|TRBV28
CASSFSGQGGEEF
TGTGCCAGCAGTTTTTCCGGACAGGGAGGAGAAGAATTC
>TRBJ1-5|.|.|TRBV12-3/TRBV12-4
CASSFGHSGLSNQPQHF
TGTGCCAGCAGTTTCGGGCATTCGGGGCTTAGCAATCAGCCCCAGCATTTT
>TRBJ1-1|.|many|TRBV12-3/TRBV12-4
CASSLERGMNTEAFF
TGTGCCAGCAGTTTGGAGCGGGGCATGAACACTGAAGCTTTCTTT
>TRBJ2-3|.|.|TRBV7-9
CASTPEDTQYF
TGTGCCAGCACCCCCGAGGATACGCAGTATTTT
>TRBJ2-7|.|.|TRBV28
CASSPHSGYGYEQYF
TGTGCCAGCAGCCCCCATTCAGGCTATGGGTACGAGCAGTACTTC
>TRBJ2-7|TRBD1|.|TRBV7-8
CASSRDSFSYEQYF
TGTGCCAGCAGTCGGGACAGTTTCTCCTACGAGCAGTACTTC
>TRBJ1-4|.|.|TRBV4-2
CASSQVIRGSNEKLFF
TGTGCCAGCAGCCAAGTTATCAGGGGAAGTAATGAAAAACTGTTTTTT
>TRBJ1-1|.|.|TRBV20-1
CSASYSKNTEAFF
TGCAGTGCTAGTTACAGCAAGAACACTGAAGCTTTCTTT
>TRBJ1-1|.|few|TRBV2
CASSVGDISEAFF
TGTGCCAGCAGCGTGGGGGACATAAGCGAAGCTTTCTTT
>TRBJ1-3|.|.|TRBV3-1
CASSQAGVAGRGNTIYF
TGTGCCAGCAGCCAAGCAGGCGTAGCGGGCCGTGGAAACACCATATATTTT
>TRBJ1-1|TRBD1|few|TRBV11-2
CASSPQGGTDAWDTEAFF
TGTGCCAGCAGCCCCCAGGGGGGGACCGATGCTTGGGACACTGAAGCTTTCTTT
>TRBJ2-1|TRBD1|few|TRBV11-2
CASSLNRGHYNEQFF
TGTGCCAGCAGCTTGAATAGGGGGCACTACAATGAGCAGTTCTTC
>TRBJ1-1|TRBD1|.|TRBV20-1
CSARKTGWNTEAFF
TGCAGTGCTAGGAAGACAGGGTGGAACACTGAAGCTTTCTTT
>TRBJ2-3|.|many|TRBV20-1
CSAFEDTQYF
TGCAGTGCCTTCGAGGATACGCAGTATTTT
>TRBJ2-7|TRBD1|once|TRBV7-6
CASSLGQGTEQYF
TGTGCCAGCAGCTTGGGACAGGGTACCGAGCAGTACTTC
>TRBJ2-7|TRBD2|.|TRBV5-5
CASSSLAGYEQYF
TGTGCCAGCAGTTCTCTAGCGGGCTACGAGCAGTACTTC
>TRBJ2-7|.|.|TRBV2
CASSEDWGPYEQYF
TGTGCCAGCAGTGAAGATTGGGGGCCGTACGAGCAGTACTTC
>TRBJ1-5|.|few|TRBV7-6
CASSLYVSNQPQHF
TGTGCCAGCAGCTTATACGTGAGCAATCAGCCCCAGCATTTT
>TRBJ2-7|.|.|TRBV7-8
CASSPWRVYEQYF
TGTGCCAGCAGCCCCTGGAGGGTCTACGAGCAGTACTTC
>TRBJ2-1|.|once|TRBV3-1
CASSQGPAYNEQFF
TGTGCCAGCAGCCAAGGGCCAGCTTACAATGAGCAGTTCTTC
>TRBJ2-1|.|many|TRBV3-1
CASSQVDNEQFF
TGTGCCAGCAGCCAAGTTGACAATGAGCAGTTCTTC
>TRBJ1-1|.|few|TRBV5-1
CASSLVGANTEAFF
TGCGCCAGCAGCTTGGTAGGAGCGAACACTGAAGCTTTCTTT
>TRBJ2-5|TRBD2|.|TRBV7-2
CASSSTSWETQYF
TGTGCCAGCAGCTCGACTAGCTGGGAGACCCAGTACTTC
>TRBJ1-5|TRBD1|.|TRBV5-1
CASSLLGTDNQPQHF
TGCGCCAGCAGCTTATTAGGGACAGACAATCAGCCCCAGCATTTT
>TRBJ2-2|TRBD1|.|TRBV7-7
CAIGDRVGGGELFF
TGTGCCATCGGGGACAGGGTCGGTGGCGGGGAGCTGTTTTTT
>TRBJ2-7|.|.|TRBV18
CASSPLPYEQYF
TGTGCCAGCTCTCCACTCCCTTACGAGCAGTACTTC
>TRBJ2-7|TRBD1|many|TRBV12-3/TRBV12-4
CASSLDRGAAYEQYF
TGTGCCAGCAGTCTCGACAGGGGAGCTGCCTACGAGCAGTACTTC
>TRBJ2-7|.|.|TRBV12-3/TRBV12-4
CASSLRWGASYEQYF
TGTGCCAGCAGCCTACGTTGGGGGGCTTCCTACGAGCAGTACTTC
>TRBJ2-3|.|.|TRBV12-3/TRBV12-4
CASSSGGGVDTQYF
TGTGCCAGCAGTTCCGGGGGCGGGGTAGATACGCAGTATTTT
>TRBJ2-1|TRBD2|few|TRBV5-4
CASSFEGLAGKREQFF
TGTGCCAGCAGCTTCGAGGGACTAGCGGGTAAAAGAGAGCAGTTCTTC
>TRBJ2-3|.|.|TRBV7-3
CASSLTSRAIDTQYF
TGTGCCAGCAGCTTAACGTCTAGGGCAATAGATACGCAGTATTTT
>TRBJ2-3|TRBD1|.|TRBV6-1
CASRVSGSTGGTDTQYF
TGTGCCAGCAGAGTATCCGGAAGTACAGGGGGCACAGATACGCAGTATTTT
>TRBJ2-2|.|.|TRBV27
CASSFYLDTNTGELFF
TGTGCCAGCAGTTTCTATTTGGACACGAACACCGGGGAGCTGTTTTTT
>TRBJ2-1|.|.|TRBV28
CASSPTSIRDNEQFF
TGTGCCAGCAGTCCGACTAGTATTCGGGACAATGAGCAGTTCTTC